The clone carrying this T cell receptor (beta chain) was counted a few times. These data come from a study of cytomegalovirus exposure and HLA in healthy donors. V was pared by 6 bases and J by 9 bases, with 13 bases of the junction left unmatched. Germline loops: CDR1 MNHNY, CDR2 SVGAGI (reference sequence). The CDR3 is 16 residues long. With 60 Vbeta and 13 Jbeta primers, the PCR was carried out. Repertoires were generated with immunoSEQ multiplex PCR, while TCRdb's copy carries only in-frame clones and drops some. The table includes 75,000 to 90,000 clones, roughly a tenth detected once. What was sequenced was PBMCs. The gene calls are TRBV6-6 and TRBJ2-5; 13 bases line up with TRBD2. This clonotype originated in a man aged 55 to 70 in good health and CMV-seropositive. Here the CDR3 reads CASRTLLAGGTGAQYF. CDR3 nucleotide sequence: TGTGCCAGCAGAACCCTACTAGCGGGGGGGACTGGGGCCCAGTACTTC.